The rows below give T cell receptor beta chains drawn from one sample of a study of early stage breast cancer tumors. Only in-frame clones appear in the TCRdb table, and some are missing; sequencing was by immunoSEQ multiplex PCR. The table has 60,000 to 75,000 clones, around 80% seen once. Material: blood. These receptors were taken from a person aged 35-55 years with breast cancer. The conserved cysteine and the conserved F or W are not part of the CDR3 here. A D gene is named only where the DNA matches it firmly.

J gene: TRBJ2-7; D gene: -; V gene: TRBV6-1; CDR3 protein: ASSGERAYEQY
J gene: TRBJ2-6; D gene: -; V gene: TRBV6-5; CDR3 protein: ASRLAGANVLT
J gene: TRBJ2-1; D gene: TRBD2; V gene: TRBV29-1; CDR3 protein: SVVAGVHYNEQF
J gene: TRBJ2-2; D gene: TRBD1; V gene: TRBV19; CDR3 protein: ASSTRTGSNTGELF
J gene: TRBJ2-6; D gene: -; V gene: TRBV5-1; CDR3 protein: ASSLAIGSGANVLT
J gene: TRBJ1-1; D gene: -; V gene: TRBV27; CDR3 protein: ASTPGGNTEAF
J gene: TRBJ2-7; D gene: -; V gene: TRBV4-1; CDR3 protein: ASAVLAETYEQY
J gene: TRBJ2-7; D gene: TRBD2; V gene: TRBV5-1; CDR3 protein: ASSFASSGIYEQY
J gene: TRBJ1-4; D gene: TRBD1; V gene: TRBV2; CDR3 protein: ASSGDRDEKLF
J gene: TRBJ1-1; D gene: -; V gene: TRBV5-1; CDR3 protein: ASRTSAAHTEAF
J gene: TRBJ1-2; D gene: -; V gene: TRBV10-1; CDR3 protein: ASSVEPNYGYT
J gene: TRBJ2-5; D gene: -; V gene: TRBV6-1; CDR3 protein: ASSGAQETQY
J gene: TRBJ2-2; D gene: -; V gene: TRBV7-6; CDR3 protein: ASSRGGGTGELF
J gene: TRBJ2-5; D gene: -; V gene: TRBV6-5; CDR3 protein: ASSWTVQETQY
J gene: TRBJ2-7; D gene: -; V gene: TRBV7-9; CDR3 protein: ASSFGGSSYEQY
J gene: TRBJ1-5; D gene: -; V gene: TRBV7-2; CDR3 protein: ASSLGRGAGQPQH
J gene: TRBJ2-7; D gene: TRBD2; V gene: TRBV4-2; CDR3 protein: ASSQDPTSGREQY
J gene: TRBJ2-1; D gene: -; V gene: TRBV5-1; CDR3 protein: ASSLEGMESSYNEQF
J gene: TRBJ1-4; D gene: TRBD1; V gene: TRBV7-9; CDR3 protein: ASSTYRGQNEKLF
J gene: TRBJ2-7; D gene: -; V gene: TRBV25-1; CDR3 protein: ASSGRGYEQY
J gene: TRBJ2-7; D gene: TRBD1; V gene: TRBV29-1; CDR3 protein: SARIRTGGFYEQY
J gene: TRBJ1-4; D gene: -; V gene: TRBV5-4; CDR3 protein: ASSLPNEKLF
J gene: TRBJ2-7; D gene: -; V gene: TRBV19; CDR3 protein: ASSKGYEQY
J gene: TRBJ1-3; D gene: -; V gene: TRBV2; CDR3 protein: ASSDQRSGNTIY
J gene: TRBJ2-5; D gene: -; V gene: TRBV27; CDR3 protein: ASSFFGQREETQY
J gene: TRBJ1-1; D gene: -; V gene: TRBV7-9; CDR3 protein: ASSPHVGGVNTEAF
J gene: TRBJ2-7; D gene: TRBD1; V gene: TRBV5-1; CDR3 protein: ASSLGPTGYEQY
J gene: TRBJ1-1; D gene: -; V gene: TRBV29-1; CDR3 protein: SVPGGGLTEAF
J gene: TRBJ1-1; D gene: TRBD1; V gene: TRBV7-3; CDR3 protein: ASSRQGGTEAF
J gene: TRBJ2-7; D gene: -; V gene: TRBV27; CDR3 protein: ASSFPPLDLHTYEQY
J gene: TRBJ1-2; D gene: TRBD1; V gene: TRBV2; CDR3 protein: ASSPGTANYGYT
J gene: TRBJ2-7; D gene: -; V gene: TRBV7-9; CDR3 protein: ASSRGRKEQY
J gene: TRBJ2-2; D gene: TRBD2; V gene: TRBV30; CDR3 protein: AWMSGISTGELF
J gene: TRBJ2-3; D gene: TRBD2; V gene: TRBV11-3; CDR3 protein: ASSLGKREDEDTQY
J gene: TRBJ2-1; D gene: TRBD2; V gene: TRBV19; CDR3 protein: ASPTASGRRGQF
J gene: TRBJ2-1; D gene: TRBD1; V gene: TRBV7-3; CDR3 protein: ASSPQGQGISNEQF
J gene: TRBJ2-7; D gene: TRBD1; V gene: TRBV5-4; CDR3 protein: ASSFPGTGDEQY
J gene: TRBJ2-7; D gene: -; V gene: TRBV4-2; CDR3 protein: ASSQDYGTQGLYEQY
J gene: TRBJ1-1; D gene: -; V gene: TRBV14; CDR3 protein: ASSPTGFTEAF
J gene: TRBJ2-2; D gene: -; V gene: TRBV28; CDR3 protein: ASKARAAGELF
J gene: TRBJ2-7; D gene: TRBD2; V gene: TRBV27; CDR3 protein: ASSFRQGPGRDEQY